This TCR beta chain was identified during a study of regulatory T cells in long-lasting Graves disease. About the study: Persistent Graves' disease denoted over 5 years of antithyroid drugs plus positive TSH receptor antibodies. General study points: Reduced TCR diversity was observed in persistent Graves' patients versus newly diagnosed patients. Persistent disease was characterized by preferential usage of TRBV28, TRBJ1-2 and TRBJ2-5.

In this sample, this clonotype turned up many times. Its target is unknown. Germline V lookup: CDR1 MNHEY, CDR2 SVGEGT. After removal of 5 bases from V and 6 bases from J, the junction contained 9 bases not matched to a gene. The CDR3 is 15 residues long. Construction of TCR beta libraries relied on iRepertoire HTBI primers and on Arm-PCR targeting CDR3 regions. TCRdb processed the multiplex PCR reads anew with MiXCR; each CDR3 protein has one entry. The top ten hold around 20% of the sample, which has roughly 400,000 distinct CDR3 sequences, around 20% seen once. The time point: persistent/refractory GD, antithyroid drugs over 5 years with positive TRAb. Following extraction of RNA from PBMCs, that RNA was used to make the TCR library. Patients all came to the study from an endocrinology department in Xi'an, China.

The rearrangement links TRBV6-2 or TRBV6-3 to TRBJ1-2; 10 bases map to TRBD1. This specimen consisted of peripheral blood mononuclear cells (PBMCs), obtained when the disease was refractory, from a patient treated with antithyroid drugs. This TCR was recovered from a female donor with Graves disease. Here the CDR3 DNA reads TGTGCCAGCAGTCAATCCGGGACAGGGGCCAATGGCTACACCTTC. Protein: CASSQSGTGANGYTF.